One sample yielded the 17 T cell receptor beta chains listed below, sequenced in a study of CD8 T cells in ankylosing spondylitis. One entry per CDR3 protein results from TCRdb running MiXCR on the 5' RACE reads. The table has about 130,000 distinct CDR3 sequences, roughly 6.6% seen once. Input material: blood, either unsorted or a sorted T cell fraction (not recorded which). The receptor source for this set is a male donor with ankylosing spondylitis or in good health (not recorded which).

There are many counts of this clonotype. The genes are TRBV5-1 and TRBJ1-1; the D gene is possibly TRBD1 (5 bases). Trimming stripped 2 bases from V and 3 bases from J, with 14 bases between. In germline, CDR1 is SGHRS, CDR2 YFSETQ. CDR3 length: 15 amino acids. The CDR3 spells CASSFRQPGDTEAFF. The DNA of the CDR3 is TGCGCCAGCAGCTTTAGACAGCCGGGGGACACTGAAGCTTTCTTT. The full variable domain, in which reference TRBV5-1 and TRBJ1-1 provide the parts outside the CDR3, is KAGVTQTPRYLIKTRGQQVTLSCSPISGHRSVSWYQQTPGQGLQFLFEYFSETQRNKGNFPGRFSGRQFSNSRSEMNVSTLELGDSALYLCASSFRQPGDTEAFFGQGTRLTVV.

This clonotype was seen repeatedly, ten times or more. The chain links TRBV20-1 to TRBJ1-2; perhaps TRBD1 as D (6 bases). This CDR3 is 13 amino acids long. CDR1 DFQATT and CDR2 SNEGSKA come from the germline V gene (reference sequence). V was trimmed by 0 bases and J by 6 bases, leaving 11 bases between them. The CDR3 DNA sequence: TGCAGTGCTAGAGATCAGGGGTGGAATGGCTACACCTTC. Translated, it gives CSARDQGWNGYTF.

This clonotype was seen at least ten times. The J gene is TRBJ2-2, the V gene TRBV20-1, with TRBD2 matching over 9 bases. Germline V lookup: CDR1 DFQATT, CDR2 SNEGSKA (reference sequence). CDR3 size: 14 residues. V was pared by 6 bases and J by 6 bases, with 8 bases of the junction left unmatched. CDR3 in amino acids: CSAPKTSGPGELFF. In DNA form, the CDR3 reads TGCAGTGCCCCGAAGACTAGCGGCCCCGGGGAGCTGTTTTTT.

CDR3 nucleotides: TGCGCCAGCAGCCCGGGACGTTTGCCCTCTGGAAACACCATATATTTT. This translates into CASSPGRLPSGNTIYF. The chain employs TRBV5-1 and TRBJ1-3; D might be TRBD1 (5 bases). V was pared by 4 bases and J by 0 bases, with 14 bases between. The CDR3 covers 16 residues. Germline V gene sequence: CDR1 SGHRS, CDR2 YFSETQ. The variable domain in full, with the rest retrieved from reference TRBV5-1 and TRBJ1-3, is KAGVTQTPRYLIKTRGQQVTLSCSPISGHRSVSWYQQTPGQGLQFLFEYFSETQRNKGNFPGRFSGRQFSNSRSEMNVSTLELGDSALYLCASSPGRLPSGNTIYFGEGSWLTVV.

This clonotype was counted at least ten times. V and J are TRBV30 and TRBJ2-1, with 8 bases matching TRBD2. V dropped 5 bases and J dropped 8; count of bases not matched to a gene: 14. This CDR3 is built from 15 residues. CDR1 and CDR2 (germline): GTSNPN, SVGIG (reference sequence). CDR3 DNA sequence: TGTGCCTGGGTTGCGGTGGCGGGGGGCATATATGAGCAGTTCTTC. This translates into CAWVAVAGGIYEQFF.

There are many counts of this clonotype. The chain uses TRBV15 and TRBJ2-4; 8 positions match TRBD1. V gave up 1 base and J gave up 5 bases; unmatched junction bases: 7. Germline CDR1 and CDR2: LNHNV and YYDKDF (reference sequence). This CDR3 contains 16 residues. The CDR3 region is CATSRAPYRGENIQYF. CDR3 coding DNA: TGTGCCACCAGCAGAGCTCCATACAGGGGGGAAAACATTCAGTACTTC.

Ten or more counts support this clonotype. CDR3 loop: CAITVTGSMNTEAFF. DNA for the CDR3: TGTGCCATCACTGTGACGGGCAGCATGAACACTGAAGCTTTCTTT. The chain links TRBV10-3 to TRBJ1-1; no reliable D call. The V gene lost 7 bases and the J gene lost 0 bases, with 15 bases spanning the gap. The CDR3 length is 15 residues. The germline V gene has CDR1 ENHRY and CDR2 SYGVKD.

This clonotype showed up many times. The chain joins TRBV5-1 to TRBJ1-4, with D uncertain. Germline CDR1 reads SGHRS; CDR2 reads YFSETQ. This CDR3 has 17 amino acids. V was clipped by 4 bases and J by 0 bases, with 16 bases between them. The DNA of the CDR3 is TGCGCCAGCAGCCGTGGTCACAGTGAGACAACTAATGAAAAACTGTTTTTT. This sequence encodes CASSRGHSETTNEKLFF.

This clonotype was counted ten times or more. The V gene is TRBV12-3 or TRBV12-4, the J gene TRBJ2-7; D is undetermined. Trimming took 3 bases from V and 3 from J, leaving 15 bases between them. The CDR3 length is 15 residues. The CDR3, as DNA: TGTGCCAGCAGTTTTGCTGCCCTCATTGGCTACGAGCAGTACTTC. Translation gives CASSFAALIGYEQYF.

This clonotype was counted a single time. The V gene is TRBV4-3, the J gene TRBJ2-3, with TRBD2 matching 10 bases. In germline, CDR1 is LGHNA, CDR2 YSLEER. The CDR3 is 16 amino acids. Losses at the gene ends were 1 base for V and 2 bases for J; bases not matched to a gene: 3. The CDR3 DNA reads TGCGCCAGCAGCCAAGGGACTAGCGGATTCACAGATACGCAGTATTTT. Amino acid sequence: CASSQGTSGFTDTQYF.

This clonotype was counted at least ten times. The chain joins TRBV7-2 to TRBJ1-2, with D unclear. Trimming removed 5 bases at V and 5 bases at J, with 15 bases between. Germline CDR1 and CDR2: SGHTA and FQGNSA. The CDR3 sequence is 14 residues long. The CDR3 nucleotides are TGTGCCAGCAGCCAGCGGCCAGGCACTTATGGCTACACCTTC. It translates to CASSQRPGTYGYTF.

This clonotype was seen ten or more times. This chain's CDR3 is CASSLTSGYTGELFF. CDR3 sequence (DNA): TGTGCCAGCAGCTTAACTAGCGGATACACCGGGGAGCTGTTTTTT. The chain has TRBV7-3 and TRBJ2-2; TRBD2 is a possible D gene (6 bases). CDR1 is SGHTA, CDR2 FQGTGA, per germline. The V end was cut by 0 bases, the J end by 3 bases, with 8 bases between. The CDR3 contains 15 residues. Combining the CDR3 with reference TRBV7-3 and TRBJ2-2 gives the whole variable domain GAGVSQTPSNKVTEKGKYVELRCDPISGHTALYWYRQSLGQGPEFLIYFQGTGAADDSGLPNDRFFAVRPEGSVSTLKIQRTERGDSAVYLCASSLTSGYTGELFFGEGSRLTVL.

The sample holds many counts of this clonotype. CDR3 sequence (DNA): TGCAGTGCTAGTGGGACTACTAGCACAGATACGCAGTATTTT. Protein product: CSASGTTSTDTQYF. The chain joins TRBV20-1 to TRBJ2-3; 7 bases line up with TRBD2. There are 14 residues in the CDR3. Germline values: CDR1 DFQATT, CDR2 SNEGSKA (reference sequence). After removal of 3 bases from V and 0 bases from J, the junction contained 3 bases not matched to a gene.

Notes on this clonotype: A much larger clone differs by one base, so this may be a read error. The gene calls are TRBV18 and TRBJ2-7; D is possibly TRBD1 or TRBD2 (6 bases each). Germline V gene lookup returns CDR1 KGHSH and CDR2 LQKENI. The V and J ends lost 3 bases and 5 bases respectively, with 17 bases between them. The length of the CDR3 is 15 residues. For the CDR3, the DNA is TGTGCCAGCTCACCGCGGGACAAGTCCTTCCACGAGCAGTACTTC. Translated, it gives CASSPRDKSFHEQYF.

This clonotype has a count of ten or more. The gene calls are TRBV7-8 and TRBJ2-7; maybe TRBD1 (5 bases). V lost 1 base to trimming and J lost 4 bases, with 8 bases between them. Germline V gene data show CDR1 as SGHVS and CDR2 as FQNEAQ. The CDR3 sequence is 13 residues long. In DNA, the CDR3 is TGTGCCAGCAGCTTAGTACCAGGGTACGAGCAGTACTTC. It translates to CASSLVPGYEQYF.

This clonotype appeared many times. The V and J genes are TRBV3-1 and TRBJ2-3; TRBD2 matches at 13 bases. The V gene's germline CDR1 is LGHDT and CDR2 YNNKEL (reference sequence). Unmatched junction bases numbered 9, after V lost 1 base and J lost 2 bases. This CDR3 has 19 amino acids. The CDR3 loop reads CASSQGLAGGTADTDTQYF. As DNA, the CDR3 is TGTGCCAGCAGCCAAGGACTAGCGGGAGGAACAGCGGACACAGATACGCAGTATTTT.

There are many counts of this clonotype. The chain carries TRBV20-1 and TRBJ2-7; D gene uncertain. This CDR3 is built from 11 residues. Germline loops: CDR1 DFQATT, CDR2 SNEGSKA (reference sequence). Trimming stripped 5 bases from V and 5 bases from J, with 10 bases between. The CDR3: CSAGTIHEQYF. DNA for the CDR3: TGCAGTGCTGGAACCATCCACGAGCAGTACTTC.